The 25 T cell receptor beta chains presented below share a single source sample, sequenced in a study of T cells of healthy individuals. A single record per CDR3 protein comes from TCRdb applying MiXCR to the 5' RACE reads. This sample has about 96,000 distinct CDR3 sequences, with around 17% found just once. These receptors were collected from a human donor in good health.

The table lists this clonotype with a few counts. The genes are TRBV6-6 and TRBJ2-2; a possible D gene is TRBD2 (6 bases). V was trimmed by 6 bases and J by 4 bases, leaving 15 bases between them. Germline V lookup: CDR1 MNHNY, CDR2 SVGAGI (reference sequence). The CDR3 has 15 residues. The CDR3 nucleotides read TGTGCCAGCAGAAAAATAGGGACTGGCACCGGGGAGCTGTTTTTT. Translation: CASRKIGTGTGELFF.

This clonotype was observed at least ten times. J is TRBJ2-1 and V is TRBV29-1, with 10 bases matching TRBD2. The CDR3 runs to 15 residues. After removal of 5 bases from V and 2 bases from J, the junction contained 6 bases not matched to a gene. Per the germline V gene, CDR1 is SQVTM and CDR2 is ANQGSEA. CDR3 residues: CSVSGGAGAYNEQFF. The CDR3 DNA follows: TGCAGCGTTAGCGGGGGGGCCGGTGCCTACAATGAGCAGTTCTTC.

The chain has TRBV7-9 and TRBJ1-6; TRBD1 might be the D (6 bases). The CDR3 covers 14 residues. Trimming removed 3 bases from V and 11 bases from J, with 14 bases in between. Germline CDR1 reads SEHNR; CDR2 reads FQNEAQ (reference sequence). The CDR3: CASSFRGTGTPLHF. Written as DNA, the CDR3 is TGTGCCAGCAGCTTCCGCGGTACAGGGACACCCCTCCACTTT.

This CDR3 is CAWSEISTDTQYF. The CDR3 DNA reads TGTGCCTGGTCCGAAATTAGCACAGATACGCAGTATTTT. V gene TRBV30 combines with J gene TRBJ2-3; D not resolved. CDR3 size: 13 residues. The germline gives CDR1 GTSNPN, CDR2 SVGIG (reference sequence). The V and J ends lost 5 bases and 0 bases respectively, with 9 bases between them.

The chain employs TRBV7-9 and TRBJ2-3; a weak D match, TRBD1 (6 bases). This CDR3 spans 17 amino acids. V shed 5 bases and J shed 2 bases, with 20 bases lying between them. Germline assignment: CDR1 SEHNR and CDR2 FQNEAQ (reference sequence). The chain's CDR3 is CASSPSFWTAVTDTQYF. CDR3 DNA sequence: TGTGCCAGCAGCCCTTCGTTTTGGACAGCAGTCACAGATACGCAGTATTTT.

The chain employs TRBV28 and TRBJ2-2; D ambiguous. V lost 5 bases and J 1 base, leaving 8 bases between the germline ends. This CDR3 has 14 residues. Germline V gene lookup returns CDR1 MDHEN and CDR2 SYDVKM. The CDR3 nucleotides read TGTGCCAGCAGTGGTTCTGAGAACACCGGGGAGCTGTTTTTT. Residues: CASSGSENTGELFF. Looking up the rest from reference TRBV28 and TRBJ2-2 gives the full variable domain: DVKVTQSSRYLVKRTGEKVFLECVQDMDHENMFWYRQDPGLGLRLIYFSYDVKMKEKGDIPEGYSVSREKKERFSLILESASTNQTSMYLCASSGSENTGELFFGEGSRLTVL.

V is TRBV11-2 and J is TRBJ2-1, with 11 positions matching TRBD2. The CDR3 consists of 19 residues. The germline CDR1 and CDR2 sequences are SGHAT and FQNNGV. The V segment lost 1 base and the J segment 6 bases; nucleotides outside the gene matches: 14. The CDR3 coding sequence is TGTGCCAGCAGCTTAGGATATTCTAGCGGGAGGAGGGTGAGCAATGAGCAGTTCTTC. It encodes CASSLGYSSGRRVSNEQFF.

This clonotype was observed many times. The CDR3 DNA reads as TGTGCCAGCAGTGGGCCGTCGGGGGGAAATTCACCCCTCCACTTT. Translating gives CASSGPSGGNSPLHF. This sequence joins TRBV2 and TRBJ1-6, with D tentatively TRBD1 (5 bases). The CDR3 has 15 amino acids. Germline CDR1 and CDR2: SNHLY and FYNNEI. Trimming shortened V by 4 bases and J by 7 bases, and 14 bases separated the two germline ends.

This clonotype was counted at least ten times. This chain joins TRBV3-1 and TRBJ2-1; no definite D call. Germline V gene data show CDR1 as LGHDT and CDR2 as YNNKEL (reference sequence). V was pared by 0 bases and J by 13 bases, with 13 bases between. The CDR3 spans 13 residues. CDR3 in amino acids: CASSQDSGRSQFF. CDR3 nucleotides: TGTGCCAGCAGCCAAGATTCGGGTCGGTCCCAGTTCTTC.

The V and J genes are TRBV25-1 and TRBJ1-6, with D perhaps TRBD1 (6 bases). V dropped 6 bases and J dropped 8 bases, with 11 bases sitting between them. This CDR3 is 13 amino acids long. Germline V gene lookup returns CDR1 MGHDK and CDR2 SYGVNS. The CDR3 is CASRGDTDSPLHF. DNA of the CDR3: TGTGCCAGCAGGGGGGACACAGATTCACCCCTCCACTTT.

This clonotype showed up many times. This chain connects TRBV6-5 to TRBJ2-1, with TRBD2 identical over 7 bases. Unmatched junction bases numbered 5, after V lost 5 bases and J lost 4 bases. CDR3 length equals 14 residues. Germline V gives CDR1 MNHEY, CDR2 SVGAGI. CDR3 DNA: TGTGCCAGCAGTCGGACTAGGACTTACAATGAGCAGTTCTTC. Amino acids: CASSRTRTYNEQFF.

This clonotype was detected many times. The CDR3 bases are TGTGCCAGCAGTTTGAATACATACACAGATACGCAGTATTTT. Amino acid sequence: CASSLNTYTDTQYF. The chain couples TRBV28 to TRBJ2-3, with D unclear. Trimming stripped 3 bases from V and 2 bases from J, with 9 bases between. CDR3 length equals 14 residues. Germline V gene lookup returns CDR1 MDHEN and CDR2 SYDVKM.

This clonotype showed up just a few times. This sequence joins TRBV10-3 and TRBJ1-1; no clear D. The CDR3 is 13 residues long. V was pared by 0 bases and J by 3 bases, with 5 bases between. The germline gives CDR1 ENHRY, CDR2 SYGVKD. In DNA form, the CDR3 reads TGTGCCATCAGTGAGTCGGCGGACACTGAAGCTTTCTTT. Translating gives CAISESADTEAFF.

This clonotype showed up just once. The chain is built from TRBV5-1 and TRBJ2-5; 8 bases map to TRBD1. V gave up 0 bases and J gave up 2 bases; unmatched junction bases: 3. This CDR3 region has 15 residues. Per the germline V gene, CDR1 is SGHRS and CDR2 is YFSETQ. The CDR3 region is CASSLGGTGQETQYF. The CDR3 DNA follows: TGCGCCAGCAGCTTGGGAGGGACAGGTCAAGAGACCCAGTACTTC.

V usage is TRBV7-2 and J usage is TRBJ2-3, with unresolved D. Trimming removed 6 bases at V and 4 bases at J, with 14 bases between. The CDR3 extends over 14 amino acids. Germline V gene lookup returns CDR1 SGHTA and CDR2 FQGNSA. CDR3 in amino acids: CASSPNSGSDTQYF. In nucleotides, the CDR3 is TGTGCCAGCAGTCCCAACTCCGGATCAGATACGCAGTATTTT.

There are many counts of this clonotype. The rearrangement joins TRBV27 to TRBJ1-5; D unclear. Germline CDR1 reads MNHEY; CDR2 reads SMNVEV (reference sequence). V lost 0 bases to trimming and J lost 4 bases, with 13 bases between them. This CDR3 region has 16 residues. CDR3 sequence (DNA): TGTGCCAGCAGTTTATCACATTCCCGACCGAATCAGCCCCAGCATTTT. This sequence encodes CASSLSHSRPNQPQHF.

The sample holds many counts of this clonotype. Written as DNA, the CDR3 is TGTGCCAGCAGTTTGGTTTCGGGGGGCCGGGTTTGCGAGCAGTTCTTC. This codes for CASSLVSGGRVCEQFF. The chain couples TRBV28 to TRBJ2-1, with D possibly being TRBD2 (7 bases). Trimming pared 3 bases from V and 10 bases from J, leaving 22 bases between. This CDR3 has 16 amino acids. Germline V CDR1 and CDR2: MDHEN, SYDVKM.

CDR3 DNA: TGTGCCAGCAGTTTACGGGGGGCGGACTATGGCTACACCTTC. Protein: CASSLRGADYGYTF. V gene TRBV27 combines with J gene TRBJ1-2; D may be TRBD1 (6 bases). The CDR3 covers 14 residues. The germline V gene has CDR1 MNHEY and CDR2 SMNVEV (reference sequence). Trimming took off 2 bases at V and 3 bases at J, with 10 bases between the two ends.

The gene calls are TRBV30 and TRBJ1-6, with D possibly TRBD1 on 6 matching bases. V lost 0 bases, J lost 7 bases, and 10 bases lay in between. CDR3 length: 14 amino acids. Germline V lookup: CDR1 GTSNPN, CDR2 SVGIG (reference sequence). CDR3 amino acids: CAWSVTGLNSPLHF. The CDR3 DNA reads TGTGCCTGGAGTGTCACAGGGTTAAATTCACCCCTCCACTTT.

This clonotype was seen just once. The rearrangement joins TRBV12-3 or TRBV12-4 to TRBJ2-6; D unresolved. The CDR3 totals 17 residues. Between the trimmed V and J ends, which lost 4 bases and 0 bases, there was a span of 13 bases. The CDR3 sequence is CASSSDTVYSGANVLTF. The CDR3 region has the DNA TGTGCCAGCAGTTCTGACACAGTTTACTCTGGGGCCAACGTCCTGACTTTC.

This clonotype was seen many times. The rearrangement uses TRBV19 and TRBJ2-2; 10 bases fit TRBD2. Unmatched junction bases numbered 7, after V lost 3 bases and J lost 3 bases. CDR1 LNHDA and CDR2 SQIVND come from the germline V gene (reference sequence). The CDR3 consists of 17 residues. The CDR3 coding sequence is TGTGCCAGTAGTATCCTAGCGGGGGATTGGGACACCGGGGAGCTGTTTTTT. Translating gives CASSILAGDWDTGELFF.

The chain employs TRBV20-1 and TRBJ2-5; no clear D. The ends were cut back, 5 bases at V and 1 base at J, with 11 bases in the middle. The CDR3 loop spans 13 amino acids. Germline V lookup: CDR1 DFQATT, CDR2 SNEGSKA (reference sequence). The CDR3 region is CSAVDGRQETQYF. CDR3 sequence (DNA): TGCAGTGCTGTCGACGGACGCCAAGAGACCCAGTACTTC.

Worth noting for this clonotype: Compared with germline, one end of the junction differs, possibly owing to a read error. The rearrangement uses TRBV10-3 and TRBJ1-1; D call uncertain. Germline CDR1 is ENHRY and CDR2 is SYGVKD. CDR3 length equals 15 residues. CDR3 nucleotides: TGTGCCAGCAGTGAACCAACCGGTGGTATGACTGAAGCTTTCTTT. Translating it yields CASSEPTGGMTEAFF.

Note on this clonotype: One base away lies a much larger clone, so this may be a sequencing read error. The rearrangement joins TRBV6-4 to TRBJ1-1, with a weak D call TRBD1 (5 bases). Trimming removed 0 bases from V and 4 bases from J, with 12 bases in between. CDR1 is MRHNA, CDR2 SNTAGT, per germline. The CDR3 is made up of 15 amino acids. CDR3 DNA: TGTGCCAGCAGTGACTCAATCGCGGGGCCCACTGAAGCTTTCTTT. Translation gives CASSDSIAGPTEAFF.

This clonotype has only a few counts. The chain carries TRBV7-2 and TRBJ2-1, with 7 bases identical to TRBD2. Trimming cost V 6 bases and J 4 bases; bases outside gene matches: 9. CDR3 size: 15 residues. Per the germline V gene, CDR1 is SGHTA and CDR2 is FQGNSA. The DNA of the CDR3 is TGTGCCAGCAGTCCGTGGGCGGGGGAGTACAATGAGCAGTTCTTC. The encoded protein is CASSPWAGEYNEQFF.